This T cell receptor (beta chain) was sequenced during a study of human T cells and chemical hapten exposure. Overall study: The sensitizer, 2% DPC, was used on approximately 2 cm by approximately 2 cm of upper inner arm skin. Study findings and constraints: After DPC sensitization, TCRs above 1 in 1000 frequency showed no change.

The CDR3 contains 17 residues. Deletions cut 8 bases from V and 5 bases from J, with 24 bases between. CDR1 is SGHTA and CDR2 is FQGNSA in the germline V gene. Unique molecular identifiers were affixed to discrete cDNA molecules within the library. TCRdb recomputed calls from the RACE reads with MiXCR, one row per CDR3 protein. This repertoire shows some 400,000 distinct CDR3 sequences, about 5.1% found once; its top ten account for just over 2.5%. Concerning this clonotype: Its target is unknown.

Time point described: pre-sensitization, week 0. Treatment of the sample: therapeutic diphenylcyclopropenone sensitization with weekly scalp DPC. The template was total RNA from unfractionated whole blood. This TCR came from a woman in her forties or fifties with alopecia areata. Some clones in this sample may be carry-over from other donors' samples. The sample was whole blood, taken in connection with sensitization to the hapten diphenylcyclopropenone (DPC). This rearrangement joins TRBV7-2 to TRBJ2-2; maybe TRBD2 (6 bases). Here the CDR3 DNA reads TGTGCCAGCGTCGGGAGTGGGCTGATGAGGCAGACCGGGGAGCTGTTTTTT. Translated, it gives CASVGSGLMRQTGELFF.